Below are 5 T cell receptor beta chains sequenced from a single sample in a study of blood T cell repertoires in COVID-19. Assay used: immunoSEQ multiplex PCR; TCRdb lists only in-frame clones, some missing. The table has around 230,000 clones, around 87% seen once. Sequencing was done on a sample of peripheral blood. These receptors were obtained from a man aged 55 to 70 who had recovered from COVID-19.

This rearrangement joins TRBV10-3 to TRBJ2-3; weak D call: TRBD2 (6 bases). Deletions cut 2 bases from V and 1 base from J, with 13 bases between. CDR1 ENHRY and CDR2 SYGVKD come from the germline V gene. There are 16 residues in the CDR3. The CDR3 loop is CAISELTSTRTDTQYF. The CDR3 region has the DNA TGTGCCATCAGTGAGCTAACTAGCACCCGCACAGATACGCAGTATTTT.

The chain joins TRBV5-1 to TRBJ1-1; 8 bases align to TRBD1. Per the germline V gene, CDR1 is SGHRS and CDR2 is YFSETQ. The CDR3 runs to 18 residues. V shed 0 bases and J 4 bases; nucleotides not matched to a gene: 14. The CDR3 DNA sequence: TGCGCCAGCAGCTTGGCCCTCGGGAACAGGGGGTCGGGCACTGAAGCTTTCTTT. Residues: CASSLALGNRGSGTEAFF.

V and J are TRBV5-8 and TRBJ1-2; TRBD1 aligns across 8 bases. Germline V lookup: CDR1 SGHTS, CDR2 YDEGEE. The CDR3 is 13 residues long. The CDR3 reads CGAGGTTKAGYTF. CDR3 sequence (DNA): TGTGGGGCAGGGGGCACAACCAAGGCTGGCTACACCTTC. Variable domain in full (rest from reference TRBV5-8 and TRBJ1-2): EAGVTQSPTHLIKTRGQQATLRCSPISGHTSVYWYQQALGLGLQFLLWYDEGEERNRGNFPPRFSGRQFPNYSSELNVNALELEDSALYLCGAGGTTKAGYTFGSGTRLTVV.

The chain links TRBV27 to TRBJ2-6, with 9 bases identical to TRBD1. Germline assignment: CDR1 MNHEY and CDR2 SMNVEV (reference sequence). The CDR3 is 14 residues long. J was trimmed by 11 bases and V by 3 bases; bases with no gene match: 5. This CDR3 reads CASSFRDRADVLTF. The CDR3 DNA follows: TGTGCCAGCAGTTTCCGGGACAGGGCTGACGTCCTGACTTTC. Complete variable domain (other parts from reference TRBV27 and TRBJ2-6): EAQVTQNPRYLITVTGKKLTVTCSQNMNHEYMSWYRQDPGLGLRQIYYSMNVEVTDKGDVPEGYKVSRKEKRNFPLILESPSPNQTSLYFCASSFRDRADVLTFGAGSRLTVL.

The chain has TRBV5-1 and TRBJ2-7, with D hard to call. Germline V gene sequence: CDR1 SGHRS, CDR2 YFSETQ. The CDR3 consists of 13 residues. Trimming removed 2 bases from V and 2 bases from J, with 8 bases in between. DNA of the CDR3: TGCGCCAGCAGCTTTGACTCCACCTACGAGCAGTACTTC. It translates to CASSFDSTYEQYF. The whole variable domain, remainder taken from reference TRBV5-1 and TRBJ2-7, is KAGVTQTPRYLIKTRGQQVTLSCSPISGHRSVSWYQQTPGQGLQFLFEYFSETQRNKGNFPGRFSGRQFSNSRSEMNVSTLELGDSALYLCASSFDSTYEQYFGPGTRLTVT.